The sequence of this T cell receptor beta chain was determined in a study of T cell changes during pregnancy in multiple sclerosis. The sample holds a few counts of this clone. TCRdb keeps only in-frame clones here, not all; method: immunoSEQ multiplex PCR. This sample has 78,000 or so clones, with about 90% found just once. The CDR3 extends over 15 amino acids. The junction had 11 bases not matched to a gene; V was cut back by 4 bases and J by 5 bases. CDR1 and CDR2 (germline): SGHRS, YFSETQ. The sample consisted of peripheral blood, taken before pregnancy. The chain couples TRBV5-1 to TRBJ2-5, with TRBD2 matching 7 bases. The clonotype originates from a female donor with multiple sclerosis, enrolled in a pregnancy study. CDR3 sequence reads: CASSPMGGLSETQYF. The DNA for the CDR3 is TGCGCCAGCAGCCCAATGGGGGGGTTAAGCGAGACCCAGTACTTC.